This T cell receptor beta chain originates from a study of cytomegalovirus exposure and HLA in healthy donors. The CDR3 contains 16 residues. V shed 1 base, J shed 1 base, and the junction held 8 bases outside the gene matches. Looked up from germline, CDR1 is SGHTS and CDR2 is YDEGEE. Regarding the study as a whole: Association of a missense DCLRE1C variant with TCR beta V- and J-gene trimming was reported in a later analysis.

Use of 60 Vbeta and 13 Jbeta primers characterized the PCR. TCRdb keeps only in-frame clones here, not all; method: immunoSEQ multiplex PCR. The table has about 130,000 clones, approximately 79% seen once. Worth noting for this clone: Its target is unknown.

The gene calls are TRBV5-8 and TRBJ2-7; 7 bases match TRBD1. The source material was PBMCs. The receptor comes from a man aged 50 to 60 in good health and CMV-seropositive. The DNA of the CDR3 is TGTGCCAGCAGCTTGAAGGACCCCAGGGGGTCCTACGAGCAGTACTTC. Its translation: CASSLKDPRGSYEQYF. Looking up the rest from reference TRBV5-8 and TRBJ2-7 gives the full variable domain: EAGVTQSPTHLIKTRGQQATLRCSPISGHTSVYWYQQALGLGLQFLLWYDEGEERNRGNFPPRFSGRQFPNYSSELNVNALELEDSALYLCASSLKDPRGSYEQYFGPGTRLTVT.